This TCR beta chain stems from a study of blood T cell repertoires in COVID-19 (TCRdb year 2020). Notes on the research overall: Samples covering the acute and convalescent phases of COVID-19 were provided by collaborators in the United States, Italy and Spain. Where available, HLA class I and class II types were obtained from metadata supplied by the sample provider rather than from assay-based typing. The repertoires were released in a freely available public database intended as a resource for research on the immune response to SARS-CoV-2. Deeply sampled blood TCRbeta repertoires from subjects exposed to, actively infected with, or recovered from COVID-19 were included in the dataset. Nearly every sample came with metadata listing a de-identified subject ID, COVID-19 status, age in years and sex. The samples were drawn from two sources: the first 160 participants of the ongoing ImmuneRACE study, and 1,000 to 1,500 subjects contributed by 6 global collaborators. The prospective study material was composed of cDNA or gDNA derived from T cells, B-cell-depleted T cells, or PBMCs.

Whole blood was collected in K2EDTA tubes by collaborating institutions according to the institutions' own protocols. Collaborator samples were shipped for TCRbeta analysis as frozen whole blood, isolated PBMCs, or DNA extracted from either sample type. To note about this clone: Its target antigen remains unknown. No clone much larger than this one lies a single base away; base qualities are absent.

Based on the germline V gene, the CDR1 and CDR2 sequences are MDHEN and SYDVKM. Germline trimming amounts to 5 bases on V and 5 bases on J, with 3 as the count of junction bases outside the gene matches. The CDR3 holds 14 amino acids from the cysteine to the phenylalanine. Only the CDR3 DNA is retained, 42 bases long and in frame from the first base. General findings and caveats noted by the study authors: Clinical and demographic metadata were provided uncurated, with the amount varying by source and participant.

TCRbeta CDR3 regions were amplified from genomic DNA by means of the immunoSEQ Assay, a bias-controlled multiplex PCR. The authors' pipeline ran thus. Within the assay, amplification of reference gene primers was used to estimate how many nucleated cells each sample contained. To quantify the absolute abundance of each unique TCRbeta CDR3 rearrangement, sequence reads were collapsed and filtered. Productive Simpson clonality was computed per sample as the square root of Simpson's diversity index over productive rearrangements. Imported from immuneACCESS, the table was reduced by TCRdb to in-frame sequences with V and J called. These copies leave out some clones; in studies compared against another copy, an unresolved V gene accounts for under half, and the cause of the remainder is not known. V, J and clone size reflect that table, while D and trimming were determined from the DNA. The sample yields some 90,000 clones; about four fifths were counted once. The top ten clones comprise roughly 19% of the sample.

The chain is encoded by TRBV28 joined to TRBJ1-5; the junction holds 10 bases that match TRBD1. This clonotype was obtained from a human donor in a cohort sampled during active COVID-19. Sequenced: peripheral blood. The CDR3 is CASSVGQGYQPQHF. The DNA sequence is TGTGCCAGCAGTGTGGGACAGGGGTATCAGCCCCAGCATTTT.